There are many counts of the clone carrying this T cell receptor (beta chain). Each patient was aged 18 to 65 and had newly diagnosed hyperthyroidism of under 2 months' duration. The data derive from a study of T cells in Graves' hyperthyroidism and ophthalmopathy. From RNA transcripts, TCR beta CDR3 regions were amplified. Carried out on the TCR CDR3, a first-round RT-PCR used the HTBI primer set. TCRdb re-called the multiplex PCR reads through MiXCR, storing one row per CDR3 protein. This sample has about 95,000 distinct CDR3 sequences, with roughly 37% found just once. The CDR3 length is 15 residues. The V segment lost 3 bases and the J segment 4 bases; nucleotides outside the gene matches: 7.

What was sequenced was peripheral blood or thyroid tissue (not recorded which). The chain recombines TRBV12-3 or TRBV12-4 with TRBJ2-7; 9 bases map to TRBD2. This TCR was recovered from a woman aged 25 to 39 with Graves' hyperthyroidism. The CDR3: CASSLGGLAAYEQYF. DNA of the CDR3: TGTGCCAGCAGTTTGGGGGGACTAGCAGCTTACGAGCAGTACTTC.